Included here is one T cell receptor beta chain sequence, with context. The antigen remains undetermined. Preparation of the TCRbeta library was carried out with unique molecular identifiers. TCRdb used MiXCR to reprocess the PCR reads, holding one entry per CDR3 protein. This table holds hundreds of thousands of distinct CDR3 sequences, about 17% found once. The source of the sample is a study of T-cell reconstitution after alpha-beta-depleted transplantation in children. Findings and caveats of the study: Recipient T cells and thymic progenitors that survived gave rise to the high TCRbeta diversity observed at day 60 in some patients. Reportedly, only several hundred clones from non-depleted graft cells drove alpha-beta T-cell counts at about two months. A year post-transplant, T-cell counts and diversity derived mostly from newly produced T cells.

The CDR3 totals 14 residues. V lost 7 bases and J 0 bases, leaving 16 bases between the germline ends. In germline, CDR1 is SQVTM, CDR2 ANQGSEA. The TCR comes from a boy in the first two years of life who had a stem cell transplant for Wiskott-Aldrich syndrome, so the T cells may come from the graft donor. Specimen: PBMCs, mostly from graft donor cells, collected 360 days after TCRalphabeta/CD19-depleted stem cell transplant. The chain couples TRBV29-1 to TRBJ2-7; D might be TRBD1 (5 bases). CDR3 residues: CSALPGPSSYEQYF. In DNA form, the CDR3 reads TGCAGCGCCCTCCCAGGGCCCAGCTCCTACGAGCAGTACTTC.